This TCR beta chain appears in the sequencing data of a study of shared clonotypes between healthy human individuals. This clone has more than one count but fewer than ten. Some clones are missing from TCRdb's copy, which holds only in-frame ones; the method was immunoSEQ multiplex PCR. The data show around 720,000 clones, around 73% seen once. With 4 bases clipped from V and 6 bases from J, the junction kept 6 bases outside the gene matches. CDR1 and CDR2 from the germline V gene are SGDLS and YYNGEE. This CDR3 spans 16 amino acids. Sequenced: memory CD4+ T cells sorted from blood. Sample subset: CD45RA-negative fraction. The sequence derives from a woman in her thirties in good health. This sequence joins TRBV9 and TRBJ2-1, with TRBD2 matching over 14 bases. Written as DNA, the CDR3 is TGTGCCAGCAGCTTAGGACTAGCGGGAGGAAGCAATGAGCAGTTCTTC. It specifies CASSLGLAGGSNEQFF.